The source of this T cell receptor beta chain is a study of T-cell memory formation after mild COVID-19. Overall study results and limits: Confirmation of SARS-CoV-2 specificity was lacking for second-wave clones peaking day 37.

Turning to this clonotype: Its antigen is not identified.

This CDR3 region has 16 residues. The germline V gene encodes CDR1 MNHEY and CDR2 SVGAGI. The V gene end was trimmed by 5 bases and the J gene end by 3 bases; junction bases not matched to a gene: 12. TCRdb itself ran the 5' RACE reads through MiXCR, one entry per CDR3 protein. The top ten clones hold more than 20% of a sample with around 300,000 distinct CDR3 sequences, roughly 17% of them seen once. This clonotype was obtained from a man aged 18 to 30 who had mild COVID-19 (a few samples of this study predate the infection). Cell type and time point are not known. V is TRBV6-5 and J is TRBJ2-5; TRBD1 matches at 7 bases. Sequenced sample: PBMCs or a T cell subset sorted from them (not recorded which). This CDR3 reads CASSPTAGTAKETQYF. Written as DNA, the CDR3 is TGTGCCAGCAGTCCAACGGCCGGGACAGCTAAAGAGACCCAGTACTTC.